Shown below are 15 T cell receptor beta chains from a single sample sequenced in a study of blood T cell repertoires in COVID-19. Profiled with immunoSEQ multiplex PCR; TCRdb holds only in-frame clones, not every one. Of about 480,000 clones detected, about nine tenths appear once; the ten largest clones hold roughly 8.5%. The sequencing sample was made of PBMCs or T cells enriched from blood (not recorded which). Receptors were obtained from a woman aged 55-75 years who had recovered from COVID-19.

This chain links TRBV6-6 with TRBJ2-5, with 8 nucleotides matching TRBD1. Germline V gene sequence: CDR1 MNHNY, CDR2 SVGAGI (reference sequence). V lost 2 bases, J lost 2 bases, and 7 bases stayed unmatched. The CDR3 has 16 amino acids. The CDR3 loop is CASSYRQGKGQETQYF. The CDR3 nucleotides are TGTGCCAGCAGTTACCGACAGGGGAAGGGGCAAGAGACCCAGTACTTC.

The chain couples TRBV6-5 to TRBJ2-7; D is perhaps TRBD1 (5 bases). The CDR3 length is 14 residues. The germline CDR1 and CDR2 sequences are MNHEY and SVGAGI. V lost 7 bases and J 3 bases, leaving 16 bases between the germline ends. The DNA of the CDR3 is TGTGCCAGCAACTTCCAGACAGAACTCTACGAGCAGTACTTC. Translated: CASNFQTELYEQYF.

The V gene is TRBV5-1, the J gene TRBJ1-4, with 9 bases fitting TRBD1. V lost 1 base and J lost 6; bases outside the gene matches: 7. Germline CDR1 is SGHRS and CDR2 is YFSETQ. This CDR3 region has 16 residues. The CDR3 bases are TGCGCCAGCAGCTTGACCGCACAGGGGGCGGATGAAAAACTGTTTTTT. Amino acids: CASSLTAQGADEKLFF.

This chain uses TRBV15 with TRBJ2-6; D not resolved. V was clipped by 0 bases and J by 1 base, with 7 bases between them. CDR3 size: 16 residues. In germline, CDR1 is LNHNV, CDR2 YYDKDF (reference sequence). CDR3 in amino acids: CATSRDPTSGANVLTF. The CDR3, as DNA: TGTGCCACCAGCAGAGATCCGACTTCTGGGGCCAACGTCCTGACTTTC.

J is TRBJ1-5 and V is TRBV30; D is ambiguous. The V and J ends lost 0 bases and 7 bases respectively, with 10 bases between them. CDR1 GTSNPN and CDR2 SVGIG come from the germline V gene (reference sequence). The CDR3 sequence is 13 residues long. The CDR3 bases are TGTGCCTGGAGTGTTTCCGAGAGGCAGCCCCAGCATTTT. Translating it yields CAWSVSERQPQHF.

The rearrangement joins TRBV24-1 to TRBJ2-3; D is perhaps TRBD2 (6 bases). This CDR3 is built from 14 residues. Germline V gene data show CDR1 as KGHDR and CDR2 as SFDVKD. Between the trimmed V and J ends, which lost 12 bases and 5 bases, there was a span of 20 bases. In DNA form, the CDR3 reads TGTGCCGCACAGACTAGTCTCGGGGGAGATACGCAGTATTTT. Encoded protein: CAAQTSLGGDTQYF.

For this clone: Other DNA sequences in this sample translate to the same CDR3. This chain connects TRBV10-3 to TRBJ1-2; possible D gene TRBD1, 5 bases. The germline V gene encodes CDR1 ENHRY and CDR2 SYGVKD. Trimming cost V 0 bases and J 3 bases, with 5 bases left between them. This CDR3 spans 13 amino acids. The CDR3 DNA reads as TGTGCCATCAGTGAGTCGACAGACTATGGCTACACCTTC. It codes for CAISESTDYGYTF.

This chain links TRBV7-9 with TRBJ1-1; D is possibly TRBD1 (5 bases). Between the trimmed V and J ends, which lost 1 base and 12 bases, there was a span of 9 bases. This CDR3 region has 11 residues. From germline, CDR1 is SEHNR and CDR2 FQNEAQ (reference sequence). The CDR3 nucleotides are TGTGCCAGCAGCTTAGGGCAGGGTACTTTCTTT. Translating it yields CASSLGQGTFF.

The chain carries TRBV28 and TRBJ1-1, with 8 bases aligning to TRBD1. The germline gives CDR1 MDHEN, CDR2 SYDVKM. The CDR3 totals 17 residues. The J segment lost 2 bases and the V segment lost 5 bases, leaving 13 bases of the junction unmatched. This CDR3 reads CASSTGQGGSLNTEAFF. The CDR3 DNA sequence: TGTGCCAGCAGTACCGGACAGGGAGGGAGCTTAAACACTGAAGCTTTCTTT.

V and J are TRBV7-8 and TRBJ1-1; weak D call: TRBD1 (5 bases). The CDR3 has 14 residues. The V gene's germline CDR1 is SGHVS and CDR2 FQNEAQ. V lost 4 bases and J 4 bases, leaving 13 bases between the germline ends. As DNA, the CDR3 is TGTGCCAGCAGCTCGGGACTCAAGACCACTGAAGCTTTCTTT. The encoded protein is CASSSGLKTTEAFF. Full variable domain (outside the CDR3, taken from reference TRBV7-8 and TRBJ1-1): GAGVSQSPRYKVAKRGQDVALRCDPISGHVSLFWYQQALGQGPEFLTYFQNEAQLDKSGLPSDRFFAERPEGSVSTLKIQRTQQEDSAVYLCASSSGLKTTEAFFGQGTRLTVV.

The J gene is TRBJ1-3, the V gene TRBV5-1, with D uncertain. Germline V CDR1 and CDR2: SGHRS, YFSETQ. CDR3 length equals 13 residues. V lost 0 bases and J lost 3, with 4 bases in between. CDR3 residues: CASSLAVGNTIYF. The CDR3 DNA is TGCGCCAGCAGCTTGGCAGTTGGAAACACCATATATTTT.

This chain joins TRBV15 and TRBJ2-3, with TRBD1 matching over 8 bases. Germline V gene data show CDR1 as LNHNV and CDR2 as YYDKDF (reference sequence). With V trimmed by 0 bases and J by 5 bases, 7 bases remained unmatched. The CDR3 runs to 16 residues. CDR3 protein: CATSRDPQGAVDTQYF. The CDR3 region has the DNA TGTGCCACCAGCAGAGATCCTCAGGGGGCAGTAGATACGCAGTATTTT.

The chain has TRBV2 and TRBJ2-2; tentatively, D is TRBD1 (5 bases). Germline V CDR1 and CDR2: SNHLY, FYNNEI. Trimming pared 4 bases from V and 1 base from J, leaving 16 bases between. The CDR3 runs 17 residues. The CDR3 DNA reads TGTGCCAGCAGTGGTCTCTCCACAGGTGGGAACACCGGGGAGCTGTTTTTT. Residues: CASSGLSTGGNTGELFF.

The genes are TRBV7-6 and TRBJ1-5; D may be TRBD1 (5 bases). Germline lookup yields CDR1 SGHVS and CDR2 FNYEAQ. The V end lost 3 bases, the J end lost 0 bases, and 9 bases lay between the germline ends. This CDR3 contains 15 residues. Written as DNA, the CDR3 is TGTGCCAGCAGCTTTGGGAGGGGTAGCAATCAGCCCCAGCATTTT. Translated, it gives CASSFGRGSNQPQHF.

The chain combines TRBV10-2 with TRBJ2-7, with 9 bases aligning to TRBD1. V lost 4 bases to trimming and J lost 3 bases; unmatched junction nucleotides: 10. The CDR3 length is 16 residues. Germline-derived CDR1 and CDR2 are WSHSY and SAAADI. The DNA of the CDR3 is TGCGCCAGCAGTGTATCACAGGGGGCTAAGAACTACGAGCAGTACGTC. Its protein is CASSVSQGAKNYEQYV.